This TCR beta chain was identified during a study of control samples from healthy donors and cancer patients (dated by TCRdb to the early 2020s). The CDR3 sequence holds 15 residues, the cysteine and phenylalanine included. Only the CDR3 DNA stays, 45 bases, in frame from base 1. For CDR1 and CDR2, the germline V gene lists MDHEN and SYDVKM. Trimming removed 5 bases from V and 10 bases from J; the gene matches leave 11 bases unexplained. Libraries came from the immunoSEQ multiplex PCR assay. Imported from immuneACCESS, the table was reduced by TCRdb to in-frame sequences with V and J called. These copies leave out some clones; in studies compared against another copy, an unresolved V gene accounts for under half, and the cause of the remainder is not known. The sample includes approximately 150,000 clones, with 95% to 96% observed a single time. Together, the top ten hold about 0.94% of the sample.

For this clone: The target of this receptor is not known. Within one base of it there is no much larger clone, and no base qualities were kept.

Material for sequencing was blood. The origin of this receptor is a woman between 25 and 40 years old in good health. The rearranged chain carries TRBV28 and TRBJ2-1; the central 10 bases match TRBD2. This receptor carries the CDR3 CASSPSGSSYREQFF. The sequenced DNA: TGTGCCAGCAGTCCTAGCGGGAGTTCGTACAGGGAGCAGTTCTTC.